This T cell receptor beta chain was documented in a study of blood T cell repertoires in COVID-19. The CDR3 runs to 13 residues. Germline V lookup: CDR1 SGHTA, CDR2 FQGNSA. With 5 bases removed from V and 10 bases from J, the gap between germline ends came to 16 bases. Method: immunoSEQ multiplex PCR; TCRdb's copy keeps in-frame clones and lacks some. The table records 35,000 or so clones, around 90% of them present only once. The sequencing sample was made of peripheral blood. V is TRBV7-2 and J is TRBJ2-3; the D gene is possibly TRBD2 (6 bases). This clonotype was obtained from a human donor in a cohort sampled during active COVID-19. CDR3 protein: CASSRRDSPPQYF. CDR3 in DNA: TGTGCCAGCAGCAGACGGGACTCTCCTCCGCAGTATTTT. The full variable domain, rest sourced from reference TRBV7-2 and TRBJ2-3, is GAGVSQSPSNKVTEKGKDVELRCDPISGHTALYWYRQSLGQGLEFLIYFQGNSAPDKSGLPSDRFSAERTGGSVSTLTIQRTQQEDSAVYLCASSRRDSPPQYFGPGTRLTVL.